This T cell receptor beta chain was recorded in a study of cytomegalovirus exposure and HLA in healthy donors. Germline V gives CDR1 SQVTM, CDR2 ANQGSEA. V shed 6 bases and J 9 bases; nucleotides not matched to a gene: 15. The CDR3 length is 14 residues. Study-level points and caveats: Most TCR sequences were rare, but some public TCRs occurred in many donors. In vitro experiments confirmed that three CMV-associated chains were specific for CMV antigens. In a later analysis, first-cohort TCR clusters were found to tend to co-occur in the roughly 120 validation repertoires.

The data were produced by immunoSEQ multiplex PCR, yet TCRdb's version contains in-frame clones alone and is incomplete. The sample has 220,000 or so clones, roughly 84% seen once; the top ten hold over 11%. Comment on this clone: The antigen is not known.

Sequenced sample: PBMCs. The sequence was collected from a woman aged 30 to 39 in good health and CMV-seropositive. The chain combines TRBV29-1 with TRBJ2-7; 9 bases line up with TRBD1. CDR3 bases: TGCAGCGTGGCCGGGACAGGGCCTCCCGTTACGCAGTACTTC. It specifies CSVAGTGPPVTQYF.